The 18 T cell receptor beta chains below were found in one sample sequenced in a study of cytomegalovirus exposure and HLA in healthy donors. Primers for the PCR totalled 60 Vbeta and 13 Jbeta. TCRdb's copy holds only in-frame clones and misses some; the assay was immunoSEQ multiplex PCR. The data show 150,000 to 200,000 clones, with about 87% seen just once and approximately 2% held by the top ten. Sample: PBMCs. These receptors all come from a woman in her late teens or twenties in good health and CMV-seronegative.

The rearrangement uses TRBV19 and TRBJ2-7, with TRBD1 matching 10 bases. Germline lookup yields CDR1 LNHDA and CDR2 SQIVND (reference sequence). The V gene end was trimmed by 1 base and the J gene end by 5 bases; junction bases not matched to a gene: 11. The CDR3 has 17 amino acids. CDR3 nucleotide sequence: TGTGCCAGTAGTATAGCCGAAGGAGGGACAGGGGTAAACGAGCAGTACTTC. This encodes CASSIAEGGTGVNEQYF.

This clone was detected a few times. The rearrangement joins TRBV5-6 to TRBJ2-7, with TRBD2 as a possible D gene (5 bases). V lost 0 bases and J 3 bases, leaving 10 bases between the germline ends. The CDR3 loop spans 14 amino acids. Germline V lookup: CDR1 SGHDT, CDR2 YYEEEE. CDR3 bases: TGTGCCAGCAGCTTGGCGGGAATGGACTACGAGCAGTACTTC. It is translated as CASSLAGMDYEQYF.

The genes are TRBV6-5 and TRBJ1-1; 7 bases agree with TRBD1. With V trimmed by 6 bases and J by 1 base, 2 bases remained unmatched. The CDR3 is 13 residues long. Germline V gene data show CDR1 as MNHEY and CDR2 as SVGAGI. CDR3 loop: CASRRGQNTEAFF. DNA for the CDR3: TGTGCCAGCAGAAGGGGGCAGAACACTGAAGCTTTCTTT.

The genes are TRBV7-2 and TRBJ2-7; no reliable D call. The CDR3 loop spans 11 amino acids. V was clipped by 5 bases and J by 7 bases, with 9 bases between them. Germline loops: CDR1 SGHTA, CDR2 FQGNSA. CDR3 residues: CASSATREQYF. DNA of the CDR3: TGTGCCAGCAGCGCCACGAGAGAGCAGTACTTC.

This clone came up once. The rearrangement links TRBV7-9 to TRBJ2-5, with a weak D call TRBD2 (5 bases). The V and J ends lost 3 bases and 4 bases respectively, with 12 bases between them. This CDR3 has 14 residues. Germline lookup yields CDR1 SEHNR and CDR2 FQNEAQ (reference sequence). The CDR3 DNA reads as TGTGCCAGCAGCTTCCTAGCTGATGGAGAGACCCAGTACTTC. This sequence encodes CASSFLADGETQYF.

This chain uses TRBV2 with TRBJ1-2, with 8 bases that match TRBD1. Germline CDR1 reads SNHLY; CDR2 reads FYNNEI. V gave up 1 base and J gave up 4 bases; unmatched junction bases: 5. The CDR3 spans 15 residues. The chain's CDR3 is CASSEGTRGLYGYTF. The DNA of the CDR3 is TGTGCCAGCAGTGAAGGGACCAGGGGGCTCTATGGCTACACCTTC.

This sequence joins TRBV19 and TRBJ1-5; D is uncertain. The CDR3 extends over 10 amino acids. The germline CDR1 and CDR2 sequences are LNHDA and SQIVND (reference sequence). Here the CDR3 DNA reads TGTCTGAATCGGGATCAGCCCCAGCATTTT. This translates into CLNRDQPQHF.

The chain employs TRBV4-2 and TRBJ1-2; a weak D match, TRBD1 (6 bases). CDR1 is LGHNA and CDR2 is YNFKEQ in the germline V gene. V was clipped by 5 bases and J by 2 bases, with 15 bases between them. This CDR3 has 15 amino acids. DNA for the CDR3: TGTGCCAGCAGCTCTCGGGCAGGGGAGAACTATGGCTACACCTTC. Translation gives CASSSRAGENYGYTF.

This clone appeared a single time. V is TRBV2 and J is TRBJ2-7, with a weak D call TRBD1 (5 bases). V was cut by 3 bases and J by 5 bases, with 17 bases left in between. The CDR3 is 15 amino acids. Germline V CDR1 and CDR2: SNHLY, FYNNEI. The chain's CDR3 is CASSDIAVQAHEQYF. CDR3 in DNA: TGTGCCAGCAGTGATATTGCTGTACAGGCCCACGAGCAGTACTTC. Together with reference TRBV2 and TRBJ2-7, the CDR3 gives the full variable domain: EPEVTQTPSHQVTQMGQEVILRCVPISNHLYFYWYRQILGQKVEFLVSFYNNEISEKSEIFDDQFSVERPDGSNFTLKIRSTKLEDSAMYFCASSDIAVQAHEQYFGPGTRLTVT.

The chain couples TRBV30 to TRBJ2-3, with 10 bases that match TRBD2. CDR1 is GTSNPN, CDR2 SVGIG, per germline (reference sequence). The CDR3 is 14 residues long. After removal of 2 bases from V and 4 bases from J, the junction contained 3 bases not matched to a gene. The CDR3 region has the DNA TGTGCCTGGAGTCCTAGCGGGAGACCAGATACGCAGTATTTT. This translates into CAWSPSGRPDTQYF.

This chain joins TRBV30 and TRBJ2-1; TRBD1 agrees at 7 bases. The junction had 4 bases not matched to a gene; V was cut back by 2 bases and J by 12 bases. Germline CDR1 GTSNPN, CDR2 SVGIG (reference sequence). CDR3 length: 11 residues. The CDR3 loop reads CAWSQGVVQFF. Written as DNA, the CDR3 is TGTGCCTGGAGTCAGGGGGTCGTGCAGTTCTTC.

The V and J genes are TRBV28 and TRBJ1-2; D uncertain. Trimming left V 3 bases short and J 0 bases short, with 2 bases between. The CDR3 covers 12 residues. CDR1 and CDR2 (germline): MDHEN, SYDVKM. The CDR3 reads CASSFTNYGYTF. CDR3 in DNA: TGTGCCAGCAGTTTTACTAACTATGGCTACACCTTC.

The DNA for the CDR3 is TGCGCCAGCAGCCCTGGGTGGTCGGGGGTACGCGAGCAGTACTTC. Its translation is CASSPGWSGVREQYF. The rearrangement uses TRBV4-1 and TRBJ2-5, with D perhaps matching TRBD2 (6 bases). The tail of the sequence fits TRBJ2-7 better, so the J call may be wrong. This CDR3 has 15 residues. Germline V gives CDR1 MGHRA, CDR2 YSYEKL.

The chain links TRBV19 to TRBJ2-1, with TRBD1 matching over 9 bases. J was trimmed by 9 bases and V by 10 bases; bases with no gene match: 13. The CDR3 extends over 14 amino acids. Germline V CDR1 and CDR2: LNHDA, SQIVND (reference sequence). This CDR3 is CATSSGQGSGEQFF. In nucleotides, the CDR3 is TGTGCCACCTCAAGCGGACAGGGGTCAGGTGAGCAGTTCTTC.

The chain couples TRBV7-2 to TRBJ1-1; maybe TRBD1 (6 bases). The CDR3 has 15 amino acids. V gave up 1 base and J gave up 5 bases, with 14 bases separating them. The germline V gene encodes CDR1 SGHTA and CDR2 FQGNSA. CDR3 coding DNA: TGTGCCAGCAGCTTAGTTATCAGGGGTCGTACTGAAGCTTTCTTT. Its translation: CASSLVIRGRTEAFF.

The CDR3 DNA follows: TGTGCCAGCAGTGAAGATTCGGGGAAGGATGGCTACACCTTC. It is translated as CASSEDSGKDGYTF. The gene calls are TRBV6-1 and TRBJ1-2; no clear D. CDR3 length equals 14 residues. The V end lost 1 base, the J end lost 6 bases, and 12 bases lay between the germline ends. The germline gives CDR1 MNHNS, CDR2 SASEGT.

The CDR3 sequence is CASGTTDWAIVYTF. The CDR3 nucleotides are TGTGCCAGCGGAACGACAGACTGGGCTATCGTCTACACCTTC. V usage is TRBV27 and J usage is TRBJ1-2; tentative D call: TRBD1 (5 bases). Germline-derived CDR1 and CDR2 are MNHEY and SMNVEV (reference sequence). CDR3 size: 14 residues. V dropped 8 bases and J dropped 10 bases, with 23 bases sitting between them.

The chain is built from TRBV5-4 and TRBJ2-5, with 8 bases aligning to TRBD1. Germline CDR1 and CDR2: SGHNT and YYREEE (reference sequence). The V gene end was trimmed by 9 bases and the J gene end by 4 bases; junction bases not matched to a gene: 14. There are 15 residues in the CDR3. The CDR3 nucleotides are TGTGCCACCTCCGCCCCCAGGGGGCAGGGAGAGACCCAGTACTTC. Protein sequence: CATSAPRGQGETQYF.